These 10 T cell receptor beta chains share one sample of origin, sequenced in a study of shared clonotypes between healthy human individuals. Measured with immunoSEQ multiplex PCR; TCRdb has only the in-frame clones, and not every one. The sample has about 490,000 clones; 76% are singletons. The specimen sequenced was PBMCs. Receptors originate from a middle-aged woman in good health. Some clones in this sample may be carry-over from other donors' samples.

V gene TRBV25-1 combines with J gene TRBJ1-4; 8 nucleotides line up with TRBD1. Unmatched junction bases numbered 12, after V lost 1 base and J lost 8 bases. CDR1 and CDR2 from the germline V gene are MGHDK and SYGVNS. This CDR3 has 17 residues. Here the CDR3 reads CASSESVIGHRGEKLFF. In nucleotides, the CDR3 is TGTGCCAGCAGTGAATCAGTTATCGGGCACAGGGGGGAAAAACTGTTTTTT. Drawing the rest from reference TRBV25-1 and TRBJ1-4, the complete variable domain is EADIYQTPRYLVIGTGKKITLECSQTMGHDKMYWYQQDPGMELHLIHYSYGVNSTEKGDLSSESTVSRIRTEHFPLTLESARPSHTSQYLCASSESVIGHRGEKLFFGSGTQLSVL.

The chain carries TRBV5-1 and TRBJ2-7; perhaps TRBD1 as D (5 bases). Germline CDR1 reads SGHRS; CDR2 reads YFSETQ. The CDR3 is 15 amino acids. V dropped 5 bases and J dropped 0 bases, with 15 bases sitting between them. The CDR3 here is CASRPDTTSSYEQYF. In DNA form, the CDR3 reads TGCGCCAGCAGACCGGACACCACGAGCTCCTACGAGCAGTACTTC.

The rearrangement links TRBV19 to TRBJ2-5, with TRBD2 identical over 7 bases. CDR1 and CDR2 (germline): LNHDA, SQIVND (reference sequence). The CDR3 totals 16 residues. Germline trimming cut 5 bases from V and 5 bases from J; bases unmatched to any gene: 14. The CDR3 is CASSYERGGSGETQYF. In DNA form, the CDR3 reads TGTGCCAGTAGTTACGAGCGGGGAGGGTCTGGTGAGACCCAGTACTTC.

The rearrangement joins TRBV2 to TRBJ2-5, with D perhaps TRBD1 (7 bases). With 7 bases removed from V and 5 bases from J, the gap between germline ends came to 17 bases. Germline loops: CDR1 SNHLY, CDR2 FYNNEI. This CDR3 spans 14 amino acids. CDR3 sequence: CASMPGAGGETQYF. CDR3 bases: TGTGCCAGCATGCCAGGGGCAGGGGGGGAGACCCAGTACTTC.

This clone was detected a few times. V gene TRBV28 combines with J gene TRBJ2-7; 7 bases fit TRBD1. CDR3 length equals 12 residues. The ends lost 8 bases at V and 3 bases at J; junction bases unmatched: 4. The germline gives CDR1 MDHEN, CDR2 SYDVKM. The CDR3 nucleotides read TGTGCCAGCCGGGACAGCCTCTACGAGCAGTACTTC. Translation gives CASRDSLYEQYF.

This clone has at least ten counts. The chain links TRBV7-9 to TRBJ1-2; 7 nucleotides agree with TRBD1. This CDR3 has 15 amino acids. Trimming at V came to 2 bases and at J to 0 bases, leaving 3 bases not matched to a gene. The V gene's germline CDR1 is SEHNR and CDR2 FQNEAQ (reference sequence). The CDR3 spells CASSLLTGPNYGYTF. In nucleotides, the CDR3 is TGTGCCAGCAGCTTACTGACAGGGCCTAACTATGGCTACACCTTC.

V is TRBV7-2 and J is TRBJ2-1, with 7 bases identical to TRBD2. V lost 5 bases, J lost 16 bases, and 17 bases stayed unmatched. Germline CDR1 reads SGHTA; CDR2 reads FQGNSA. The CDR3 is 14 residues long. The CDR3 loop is CASSLTGGGGRIFF. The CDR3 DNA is TGTGCCAGCAGCCTAACAGGAGGAGGCGGGAGAATCTTCTTC.

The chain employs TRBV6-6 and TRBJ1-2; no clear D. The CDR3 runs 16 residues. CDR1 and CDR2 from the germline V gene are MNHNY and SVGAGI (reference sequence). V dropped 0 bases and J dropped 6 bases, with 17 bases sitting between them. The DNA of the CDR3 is TGTGCCAGCAGTTACTCAGCACGGCGTTCCCACAATGGCTACACCTTC. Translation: CASSYSARRSHNGYTF.

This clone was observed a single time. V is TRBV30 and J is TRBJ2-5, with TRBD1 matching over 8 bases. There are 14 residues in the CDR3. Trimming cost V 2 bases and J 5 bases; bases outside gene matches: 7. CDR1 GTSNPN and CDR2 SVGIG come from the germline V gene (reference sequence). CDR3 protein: CAWSPTGVEETQYF. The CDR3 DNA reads TGTGCCTGGAGTCCGACAGGGGTAGAGGAGACCCAGTACTTC.

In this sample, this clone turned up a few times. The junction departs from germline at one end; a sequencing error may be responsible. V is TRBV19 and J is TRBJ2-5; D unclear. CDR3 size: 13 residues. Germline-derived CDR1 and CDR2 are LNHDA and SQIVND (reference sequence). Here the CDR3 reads CASSPGWGETQYF. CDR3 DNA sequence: TGTGCTAGTAGTCCCGGGTGGGGAGAGACCCAGTACTTC. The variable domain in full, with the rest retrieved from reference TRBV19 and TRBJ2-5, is DGGITQSPKYLFRKEGQNVTLSCEQNLNHDAMYWYRQDPGQGLRLIYYSQIVNDFQKGDIAEGYSVSREKKESFPLTVTSAQKNPTAFYLCASSPGWGETQYFGPGTRLLVL.